This paragraph covers one T cell receptor (beta chain) sequence. CDR3 length: 14 residues. The germline V and J ends were trimmed by 7 bases and 0 bases, with 12 bases remaining between them. These data come from a study of CD8+CD57+ T cells in acquired aplastic anemia. Genomic DNA acted as the template from which TCR beta VDJ combination and CDR3 sequence profiling were carried out. One entry per CDR3 protein, called by TCRdb with MiXCR from the reads. The sample includes hundreds of thousands of distinct CDR3 sequences, 55% to 75% of them seen just once. The V call is TRBV12-3 or TRBV12-4, the J call TRBJ1-2, with D unclear. The sequenced material came from sorted CD4+, CD8+, or CD8+CD57+ T cells (not recorded which) from PBMCs. This TCR was recovered from a human donor in good health, serving as a control. CDR3 residues: CASILNGANYGYTF. DNA of the CDR3: TGTGCCAGCATCTTGAACGGAGCTAACTATGGCTACACCTTC.